Listed below are T cell receptor beta chains from one sample, sequenced in a study of T cell changes during pregnancy in multiple sclerosis. Sequenced by immunoSEQ multiplex PCR; TCRdb stores in-frame clones only, minus some. The sample has approximately 60,000 clones, approximately 93% seen once; the top ten hold 3% to 4%. Here the sequenced sample was CD8+ T cells from peripheral blood mononuclear cells, taken in the second trimester of pregnancy. The receptors originated from a female donor with multiple sclerosis, enrolled in a pregnancy study. Each CDR3 is given with its conserved first and last residue. The D gene is left open where the match is weak.

>TRBJ1-5|TRBV18|-
CASSPGTISNQPQHF
>TRBJ2-2|TRBV7-3|-
CASSPSFEGLNTGELFF
>TRBJ1-2|TRBV18|-
CASSPHISNYGYTF
>TRBJ2-7|TRBV19|-
CASSIGRVYEQYF
>TRBJ2-1|TRBV6-4|-
CASSDSRDSSVNEQFF
>TRBJ2-7|TRBV27|-
CASSFRQSVGEQYF
>TRBJ2-7|TRBV5-1|TRBD1
CASSPTGQPSYEQYF
>TRBJ1-3|TRBV10-3|-
CAIKDSPAPGNTIYF
>TRBJ2-1|TRBV5-6|TRBD2
CASSLGAGNEQFF
>TRBJ1-1|TRBV7-3|TRBD1
CASSFGTAHTEAFF
>TRBJ2-1|TRBV29-1|TRBD2
CSLLTGTSVGGSYNEQFF
>TRBJ2-5|TRBV9|-
CASSVEGDQGTQYF
>TRBJ2-7|TRBV11-2|TRBD2
CASSLDTLAGLADLFPEQYF
>TRBJ1-2|TRBV25-1|-
CASSDRRGELGYTF
>TRBJ2-5|TRBV7-9|TRBD1
CASSLDRGRETQYF
>TRBJ2-7|TRBV5-1|TRBD1
CASSYGTGLFEQYF
>TRBJ2-1|TRBV12-5|TRBD2
CASGKQGTSGTKEGYNEQFF
>TRBJ2-7|TRBV12-1|-
CASSFGGGSGSSYEQYF
>TRBJ2-7|TRBV28|TRBD1
CASKNEGATYEQYF
>TRBJ1-2|TRBV7-6|TRBD1
CATHPGAEGQGVVGYTF
>TRBJ2-1|TRBV5-1|-
CASSLGGVDEQFF
>TRBJ2-5|TRBV19|-
CASSIVNGETQYF
>TRBJ2-7|TRBV6-5|-
CASSYNEGGYEQYF
>TRBJ2-1|TRBV10-3|TRBD2
CAISETSGSYNEQFF
>TRBJ2-3|TRBV5-1|-
CASREDTGTDTQYF
>TRBJ2-1|TRBV30|TRBD1
CAWDRDRAYNEQFF
>TRBJ1-2|TRBV4-1|-
CASSQDERTANYGYTF
>TRBJ2-2|TRBV13|TRBD2
CASSYRASGLNTGELFF
>TRBJ2-2|TRBV19|-
CASSIMGLGGELFF
>TRBJ2-7|TRBV5-4|-
CASSLGQGGEQYF
>TRBJ2-7|TRBV2|TRBD2
CASTRTSGSVGEQYF
>TRBJ1-2|TRBV6-5|-
CASSYSGTHYGYTF
>TRBJ2-7|TRBV27|TRBD2
CASSHGAGGYEQYF
>TRBJ1-5|TRBV29-1|TRBD1
CSVEGTGANQPQHF
>TRBJ2-7|TRBV6-5|TRBD1
CASSPQGGGSYEQYF
>TRBJ1-1|TRBV19|-
CASSRITTTNTEAFF
>TRBJ2-7|TRBV11-2|TRBD2
CASSLDGGSFLSYEQYF
>TRBJ1-1|TRBV4-1|-
CASSQQGLGYTEAFF
>TRBJ2-5|TRBV19|-
CASSIVEGQETQYF
>TRBJ2-7|TRBV5-1|TRBD1
CASSFNSTGQLNYEQYF
>TRBJ1-2|TRBV11-3|TRBD1
CASSPQGAGYGYTF
>TRBJ1-1|TRBV30|TRBD1
CAGDSTGTTEAFF
>TRBJ2-1|TRBV11-2|-
CASSLGREQFF
>TRBJ1-5|TRBV15|-
CATSTRGYNQPQHF
>TRBJ2-2|TRBV5-4|-
CASSPGSNTGELFF
>TRBJ2-7|TRBV10-1|TRBD1
CASGTAGRQYF
>TRBJ1-1|TRBV27|-
CASSLGGGTEAFF
>TRBJ2-7|TRBV15|TRBD2
CATSAGTSTRYEQYF
>TRBJ1-1|TRBV5-1|TRBD1
CASSLGYTGTGRVYTEAFF
>TRBJ2-7|TRBV19|-
CASSQGSSYEQYF